The T cell receptor beta chain under discussion was sequenced for a study of regulatory T cells in long-lasting Graves disease. Turning to the study itself: Antithyroid drug exposure in newly diagnosed Graves' patients had lasted under 3 months.

Noted time point: newly diagnosed GD, antithyroid drugs for less than 3 months. Researchers made the TCR library from RNA that was extracted from PBMCs. Doctors identified Graves' disease using the American Thyroid Association guidelines. The patient group derived from an endocrinology department in Xi'an, China. Arm-PCR of CDR3 regions with iRepertoire HTBI primers generated TCR beta libraries. TCRdb reprocessed the multiplex PCR reads with MiXCR, giving one entry per CDR3 protein. The sample includes roughly 380,000 distinct CDR3 sequences, less than 20% of them seen just once. In its sample, this clonotype was seen a few times. This CDR3 is 13 amino acids long. CDR1 and CDR2 (germline): SEHNR, FQNEAQ (reference sequence). V was cut by 2 bases and J by 7 bases, with 9 bases left in between.

The clonotype comes from a female donor with Graves disease. The chain employs TRBV7-9 and TRBJ2-1, with TRBD1 as a possible D gene (5 bases). The specimen was peripheral blood mononuclear cells (PBMCs), collected at new diagnosis, from a patient treated with antithyroid drugs. CDR3 sequence (DNA): TGTGCCAGCAGCTTATCGCCAGGGAATGAGCAGTTCTTC. Translation: CASSLSPGNEQFF.